The T cell receptor (beta chain) under discussion was sequenced for a study of shared clonotypes between healthy human individuals. Study-wide background: The cohort comprised a couple of women and three men. Their ages spanned 18 to 49 years.

For sorted subsets, 150 to 200 ng DNA per replicate equaled around 28,000 T cell genomes. Clones were read by immunoSEQ multiplex PCR, and TCRdb kept only the in-frame ones, dropping some. The data show about 2,500,000 clones, approximately 92% seen once. This CDR3 is built from 13 residues. The germline V gene has CDR1 GTSNPN and CDR2 SVGIG (reference sequence). The V and J ends lost 8 bases and 4 bases respectively, with 15 bases between them. Sequenced input: naive CD4+ T cells sorted from blood. Subset meaning: CD45RA+ positively selected. The chain uses TRBV30 and TRBJ1-3; D is uncertain. This receptor was obtained from a young man in good health. The chain's CDR3 is CARNGGSGNTIYF. The CDR3 DNA is TGTGCCCGGAACGGAGGGTCCGGAAACACCATATATTTT. The full variable domain, in which reference TRBV30 and TRBJ1-3 provide the parts outside the CDR3, is SQTIHQWPATLVQPVGSPLSLECTVEGTSNPNLYWYRQAAGRGLQLLFYSVGIGQISSEVPQNLSASRPQDRQFILSSKKLLLSDSGFYLCARNGGSGNTIYFGEGSWLTVV.